This passage covers 15 T cell receptor beta chains from one sample sequenced in a study of control samples from healthy donors and cancer patients. This table comes from immunoSEQ multiplex PCR, and its TCRdb copy is limited to in-frame clones, with some not included. The table lists tens of thousands of clones, 79% of them singletons. The sample taken for sequencing was PBMCs. These receptor sequences come from a man aged 60 to 69 with head and neck cancer.

The chain combines TRBV6-5 with TRBJ2-1; 9 bases are a match to TRBD2. The CDR3 has 16 amino acids. V lost 2 bases and J lost 8; bases outside the gene matches: 10. Germline CDR1 MNHEY, CDR2 SVGAGI. The CDR3 DNA reads TGTGCCAGCAGTTACGAGGAAGCGGGAGGCTGGGATGAGCAGTTCTTC. Protein product: CASSYEEAGGWDEQFF.

This clone was detected once. J is TRBJ2-2 and V is TRBV4-1, with D maybe TRBD2 (6 bases). V lost 0 bases and J 6 bases, leaving 8 bases between the germline ends. The CDR3 is made up of 14 amino acids. In germline, CDR1 is MGHRA, CDR2 YSYEKL. This chain's CDR3 is CASSQEGGAGELFF. The DNA of the CDR3 is TGCGCCAGCAGCCAAGAAGGAGGGGCCGGGGAGCTGTTTTTT.

The chain has TRBV16 and TRBJ1-3; no reliable D call. The CDR3 totals 14 residues. Germline V gives CDR1 KGHSY, CDR2 FQNENV. The V gene lost 4 bases and the J gene lost 0 bases, with 7 bases spanning the gap. The CDR3 DNA sequence: TGTGCCAGCAGCCCCAGTCCCTCTGGAAACACCATATATTTT. Translating gives CASSPSPSGNTIYF.

This chain links TRBV7-2 with TRBJ2-2; 12 positions agree with TRBD2. Germline CDR1 and CDR2: SGHTA and FQGNSA. The ends lost 6 bases at V and 7 bases at J; junction bases unmatched: 6. This CDR3 region has 15 residues. The CDR3 nucleotides are TGTGCCAGCAGGGCGACTAGCGGGAGTTTCGGGGAGCTGTTTTTT. It codes for CASRATSGSFGELFF.

The J gene is TRBJ2-1, the V gene TRBV5-1; the match to TRBD1 covers 11 bases. The trim removed 5 bases at V and 6 bases at J, leaving 4 bases unmatched. The CDR3 has 14 residues. In germline, CDR1 is SGHRS, CDR2 YFSETQ. The CDR3 spells CASSPGTGGNEQFF. In DNA, the CDR3 is TGCGCCAGCAGTCCCGGGACAGGGGGCAATGAGCAGTTCTTC.

The V gene is TRBV6-1, the J gene TRBJ2-5, with TRBD2 matching 10 bases. After removal of 2 bases from V and 5 bases from J, the junction contained 5 bases not matched to a gene. The CDR3 is made up of 15 amino acids. Per the germline V gene, CDR1 is MNHNS and CDR2 is SASEGT. DNA for the CDR3: TGTGCCAGCAGTGAAACTAGCGGGAAAATGGAGACCCAGTACTTC. Its protein is CASSETSGKMETQYF.

This clone was seen just once. The rearrangement uses TRBV5-1 and TRBJ2-2, with 8 bases fitting TRBD2. The CDR3 is 19 amino acids. CDR1 and CDR2 from the germline V gene are SGHRS and YFSETQ. After removal of 0 bases from V and 2 bases from J, the junction contained 12 bases not matched to a gene. This chain's CDR3 is CASSLGGLALLINTGELFF. CDR3 nucleotide sequence: TGCGCCAGCAGCTTGGGAGGACTAGCCCTTTTAATTAACACCGGGGAGCTGTTTTTT.

The CDR3 spells CASSGRGNTGELFF. Here the CDR3 DNA reads TGTGCCAGCAGTGGCAGGGGGAACACCGGGGAGCTGTTTTTT. The chain has TRBV7-2 and TRBJ2-2; possible D gene TRBD1, 6 bases. Germline V lookup: CDR1 SGHTA, CDR2 FQGNSA. Trimming left V 6 bases short and J 1 base short, with 9 bases between. This CDR3 has 14 amino acids.

The chain carries TRBV13 and TRBJ1-1, with D possibly TRBD1 on 5 matching bases. V gave up 5 bases and J gave up 2 bases, with 15 bases separating them. Germline CDR1 PRHDT, CDR2 FYEKMQ (reference sequence). The CDR3 is made up of 15 amino acids. CDR3 nucleotides: TGTGCCAGCAGCGGAGACGGGACGGGTAACACTGAAGCTTTCTTT. It codes for CASSGDGTGNTEAFF.

The chain couples TRBV5-1 to TRBJ1-1; 9 bases are shared with TRBD1. J gave up 1 base and V 0 bases, and 1 base lay outside the gene matches. Germline V CDR1 and CDR2: SGHRS, YFSETQ. CDR3 length: 15 residues. CDR3 bases: TGCGCCAGCAGCTTGGCGGGACAGGGGAACACTGAAGCTTTCTTT. Translating it yields CASSLAGQGNTEAFF.

This clone occurred a few times. The chain carries TRBV28 and TRBJ1-6, with 7 bases aligning to TRBD1. This CDR3 comprises 18 residues. V was clipped by 0 bases and J by 8 bases; unmatched bases: 13. CDR1 MDHEN and CDR2 SYDVKM come from the germline V gene. The DNA of the CDR3 is TGTGCCAGCAGTTTATGGGGAGAAGGGGGACAGCCCCATTCACCCCTCCACTTT. Its protein is CASSLWGEGGQPHSPLHF. The variable domain in full, completed from reference TRBV28 and TRBJ1-6, reads DVKVTQSSRYLVKRTGEKVFLECVQDMDHENMFWYRQDPGLGLRLIYFSYDVKMKEKGDIPEGYSVSREKKERFSLILESASTNQTSMYLCASSLWGEGGQPHSPLHFGNGTRLTVT.

The chain links TRBV28 to TRBJ2-7; perhaps TRBD1 as D (6 bases). V was pared by 3 bases and J by 6 bases, with 15 bases between. Per germline, CDR1 MDHEN and CDR2 SYDVKM. CDR3 length: 14 amino acids. CDR3 sequence reads: CASSFVQGISEQYF. CDR3 DNA: TGTGCCAGCAGTTTCGTACAGGGAATAAGCGAGCAGTACTTC. Variable domain in full (rest from reference TRBV28 and TRBJ2-7): DVKVTQSSRYLVKRTGEKVFLECVQDMDHENMFWYRQDPGLGLRLIYFSYDVKMKEKGDIPEGYSVSREKKERFSLILESASTNQTSMYLCASSFVQGISEQYFGPGTRLTVT.

The chain links TRBV12-3 or TRBV12-4 to TRBJ2-7; unclear D gene. Between the trimmed V and J ends, which lost 6 bases and 6 bases, there was a span of 15 bases. CDR3 length equals 13 residues. The CDR3 sequence is CASSVSGYGEQYF. CDR3 bases: TGTGCCAGCAGCGTATCCGGGTACGGCGAGCAGTACTTC.

J is TRBJ1-6 and V is TRBV27; no firm D call. The CDR3 extends over 14 amino acids. CDR1 is MNHEY, CDR2 SMNVEV, per germline (reference sequence). With 3 bases removed from V and 6 bases from J, the gap between germline ends came to 9 bases. The chain's CDR3 is CASSFLEINSPLHF. CDR3 DNA sequence: TGTGCCAGCAGTTTCCTGGAAATTAATTCACCCCTCCACTTT.

The genes are TRBV6-5 and TRBJ2-7; D possibly corresponds to TRBD2 (6 bases). CDR1 and CDR2 from the germline V gene are MNHEY and SVGAGI. Trimming removed 9 bases from V and 3 bases from J, with 18 bases in between. This CDR3 is built from 14 residues. The CDR3 protein is CARKNRRGSYEQYF. CDR3 in DNA: TGTGCCAGAAAAAATCGGCGGGGCAGCTACGAGCAGTACTTC.